What follows are 4 T cell receptor beta chains derived from one specimen sequenced in a study of cytomegalovirus exposure and HLA in healthy donors. Measured with immunoSEQ multiplex PCR; TCRdb has only the in-frame clones, and not every one. The sample contains tens of thousands of clones, roughly 89% of which appear only once. Sequenced: PBMCs. The receptors shown here come from a woman aged 18-29 years in good health and CMV-seronegative.

The J gene is TRBJ1-4, the V gene TRBV29-1; 9 nucleotides align to TRBD1. The CDR3 covers 14 residues. Looked up from germline, CDR1 is SQVTM and CDR2 is ANQGSEA. With 2 bases clipped from V and 5 bases from J, the junction kept 3 bases outside the gene matches. The CDR3 region has the DNA TGCAGCGTTGAACTCGGACAGGGGAATGAAAAACTGTTTTTT. This gives the protein CSVELGQGNEKLFF.

The chain is built from TRBV13 and TRBJ2-7; a possible D gene is TRBD2 (5 bases). CDR1 is PRHDT, CDR2 FYEKMQ, per germline (reference sequence). The CDR3 is made up of 15 amino acids. V dropped 3 bases and J dropped 2 bases, with 14 bases sitting between them. CDR3 in amino acids: CASSFRAVSPYEQYF. The CDR3 coding sequence is TGTGCCAGCAGCTTCCGAGCGGTATCCCCCTACGAGCAGTACTTC.

The chain joins TRBV10-3 to TRBJ2-7; D is perhaps TRBD2 (5 bases). Germline CDR1 and CDR2: ENHRY and SYGVKD. The V and J ends lost 8 bases and 0 bases respectively, with 11 bases between them. The CDR3 is 13 residues long. For the CDR3, the DNA is TGTGCCATCCGGACTGTTAGCTCCTACGAGCAGTACTTC. It codes for CAIRTVSSYEQYF.

The chain joins TRBV13 to TRBJ1-1; 7 positions agree with TRBD1. V lost 5 bases and J lost 0; bases outside the gene matches: 3. The CDR3 is made up of 14 amino acids. Looked up from germline, CDR1 is PRHDT and CDR2 is FYEKMQ (reference sequence). CDR3 residues: CASSLRGMNTEAFF. The CDR3 region has the DNA TGTGCCAGCAGCCTCAGGGGGATGAACACTGAAGCTTTCTTT. The full variable domain, rest sourced from reference TRBV13 and TRBJ1-1, is AAGVIQSPRHLIKEKRETATLKCYPIPRHDTVYWYQQGPGQDPQFLISFYEKMQSDKGSIPDRFSAQQFSDYHSELNMSSLELGDSALYFCASSLRGMNTEAFFGQGTRLTVV.